This T cell receptor (beta chain) was identified in a study of T cells expressing NK-cell markers. Study as a whole: Beta-chain profiling covered CD3+CD56+NKG2C+, CD3+CD56+NKG2C- and CD3+CD56-NKG2C+ sorted subsets.

The CDR3 has 12 amino acids. CDR1 and CDR2 from the germline V gene are SEHNR and FQNEAQ (reference sequence). Broader study findings: NKG2C+ dominant clonotypes from about 6 donors made up roughly 1.0-7.0% of CD8+ T cells. Certain NKG2C+ T cell clones were expanded, and their HCMV specificity remained unclear.

Turning to this clonotype: What it recognizes is unknown.

TCRdb reprocessed the 5' RACE reads and stores each CDR3 protein as one record, lacking DNA. This table lists some 140,000 distinct CDR3 sequences. The chain is built from TRBV7-9 and TRBJ1-2; TCRdb names TRBD1, which stays unverified in the absence of DNA. The sample was blood T cells: a sorted CD56 or NKG2C T cell subset, CD4+ or CD8+ T cells, or bulk PBMC T cells (not recorded which). The sequence derives from a woman aged 50 to 60 in good health. The CDR3 here is CASSLPGGGYTF.